Following are 7 T cell receptor beta chains from one sample sequenced in a study of T cell changes during pregnancy in multiple sclerosis. Sequencing was performed with immunoSEQ multiplex PCR; in TCRdb, only in-frame clones are kept and a portion is missing. The repertoire holds 55,000 to 80,000 clones, with about 94% as singletons. The material sequenced was CD8+ T cells from peripheral blood mononuclear cells, taken in the second trimester of pregnancy. The receptors come from a female donor with multiple sclerosis, enrolled in a pregnancy study.

The V call is TRBV25-1, the J call TRBJ2-5; 11 positions agree with TRBD1. The DNA end is more similar to TRBJ2-7, so the J call may be wrong. CDR1 and CDR2 from the germline V gene are MGHDK and SYGVNS. The CDR3 sequence is 13 residues long. The CDR3 DNA follows: TGTGCCAGCAGTGAGGACAGGGGGCTCGAGCAGTACTTC. It is translated as CASSEDRGLEQYF.

The CDR3, as DNA: TGTGCCAGCAGCGTCGGGACAGGACCCTACGAGCAGTACTTC. It codes for CASSVGTGPYEQYF. This chain uses TRBV9 with TRBJ2-7; 8 positions agree with TRBD1. CDR3 size: 14 residues. The J segment lost 2 bases and the V segment lost 2 bases, leaving 3 bases of the junction unmatched. Per germline, CDR1 SGDLS and CDR2 YYNGEE.

The J gene is TRBJ2-1, the V gene TRBV10-2; the match to TRBD1 covers 9 bases. Germline CDR1 WSHSY, CDR2 SAAADI. The CDR3 consists of 13 residues. V lost 9 bases to trimming and J lost 8 bases; unmatched junction nucleotides: 8. CDR3 nucleotides: TGCGCCAGTAACCCGGGACAGGGTTATGAGCAGTTCTTC. Protein sequence: CASNPGQGYEQFF.

The chain links TRBV27 to TRBJ1-1; TRBD1 aligns across 9 bases. The V and J ends lost 4 bases and 4 bases, in that order; junction bases with no gene match: 10. The V gene's germline CDR1 is MNHEY and CDR2 SMNVEV (reference sequence). The length of the CDR3 is 16 residues. The CDR3 is CASSSRGTGRFTEAFF. For the CDR3, the DNA is TGTGCCAGCAGTTCACGCGGGACAGGGAGGTTCACTGAAGCTTTCTTT.

This chain links TRBV7-2 with TRBJ2-3; TRBD2 is a possible D gene (6 bases). Germline CDR1 and CDR2: SGHTA and FQGNSA. The CDR3 consists of 15 residues. V was clipped by 4 bases and J by 5 bases, with 16 bases between them. The CDR3 DNA reads as TGTGCCAGCAGCTCCGCGGGGCGAGAGAGAGATACGCAGTATTTT. Amino acids: CASSSAGRERDTQYF. Full variable domain (missing parts from reference TRBV7-2 and TRBJ2-3): GAGVSQSPSNKVTEKGKDVELRCDPISGHTALYWYRQSLGQGLEFLIYFQGNSAPDKSGLPSDRFSAERTGGSVSTLTIQRTQQEDSAVYLCASSSAGRERDTQYFGPGTRLTVL.

The chain links TRBV5-8 to TRBJ1-5, with D unclear. Trimming took off 4 bases at V and 3 bases at J, with 5 bases between the two ends. The CDR3 is 12 amino acids. The germline V gene has CDR1 SGHTS and CDR2 YDEGEE. CDR3 DNA sequence: TGTGCCAGCAGCCACTTCAATCAGCCCCAGCATTTT. It translates to CASSHFNQPQHF.

V is TRBV27 and J is TRBJ2-1; the match to TRBD2 covers 14 bases. This CDR3 contains 16 residues. Per the germline V gene, CDR1 is MNHEY and CDR2 is SMNVEV (reference sequence). The trim removed 6 bases at V and 4 bases at J, leaving 5 bases unmatched. The CDR3: CASRGTSGSSYNEQFF. CDR3 DNA sequence: TGTGCCAGCAGGGGGACTAGCGGGAGTTCGTACAATGAGCAGTTCTTC.